The present TCR beta chain was sequenced within a study of graft-versus-host responses after intestinal transplantation. The wider study: The transplants performed in recipients were multivisceral, liver-intestinal, or isolated intestinal. Study-wide findings and caveats: Marrow from the recipient contained GvH clones, some of which had appeared first in ileum or blood. Allograft graft-versus-host to host-versus-graft clonal ratios ran high in patients with graft-donor T cell macrochimerism.

The CDR3 has 15 residues. Germline loops: CDR1 SGHNT, CDR2 YYREEE (reference sequence). V shed 4 bases and J 3 bases; nucleotides not matched to a gene: 6. Notes on this clone: Its target is not known.

Produced via immunoSEQ multiplex PCR; TCRdb's table is partial and in-frame only. The sample gives fewer than 90,000 clones, approximately 94% of which show up once; roughly 0.18% is in the top ten. The sequence came from a human donor who was the organ donor for an intestinal transplant. The chain couples TRBV5-4 to TRBJ2-5, with 10 bases matching TRBD2. The material sequenced was unstimulated CD4+ T cells sorted from spleen or lymph node cells, taken before transplant. The CDR3 sequence is CASSPIGLAEETQYF. The CDR3 DNA reads as TGTGCCAGCAGCCCGATAGGACTAGCGGAAGAGACCCAGTACTTC.